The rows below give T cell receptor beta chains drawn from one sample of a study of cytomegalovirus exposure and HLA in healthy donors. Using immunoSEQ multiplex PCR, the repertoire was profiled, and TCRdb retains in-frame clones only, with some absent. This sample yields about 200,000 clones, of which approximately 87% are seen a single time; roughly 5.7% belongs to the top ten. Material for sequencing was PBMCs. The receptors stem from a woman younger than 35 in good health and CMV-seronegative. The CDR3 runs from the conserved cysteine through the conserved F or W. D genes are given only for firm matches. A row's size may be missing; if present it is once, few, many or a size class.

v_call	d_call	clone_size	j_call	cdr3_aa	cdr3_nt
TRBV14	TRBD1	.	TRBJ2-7	CASSQDPGQGSYEQYF	TGTGCCAGCAGCCAAGATCCGGGACAGGGTTCCTACGAGCAGTACTTC
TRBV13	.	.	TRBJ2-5	CASSFRWGVETQYF	TGTGCCAGCAGCTTTCGATGGGGTGTGGAGACCCAGTACTTC
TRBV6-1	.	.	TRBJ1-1	CASSVGAMNTEAFF	TGTGCCAGCAGTGTGGGGGCCATGAACACTGAAGCTTTCTTT
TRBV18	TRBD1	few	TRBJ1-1	CASSPDRERAFF	TGTGCCAGCTCACCAGACAGGGAAAGAGCTTTCTTT
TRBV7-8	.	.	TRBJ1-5	CASSLRDRRGGQPQHF	TGTGCCAGCAGCTTACGAGACAGGAGGGGGGGACAGCCCCAGCATTTT
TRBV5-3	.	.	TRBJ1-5	CARSLVTVGQPQHF	TGTGCCAGAAGCTTGGTGACAGTGGGTCAGCCCCAGCATTTT
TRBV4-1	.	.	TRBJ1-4	CASSPSASAANEKLFF	TGCGCCAGCAGCCCGTCAGCGAGCGCAGCTAATGAAAAACTGTTTTTT
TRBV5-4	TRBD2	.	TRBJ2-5	CATLKAGGPGETQYF	TGTGCCACCCTAAAGGCGGGAGGGCCAGGCGAGACCCAGTACTTC
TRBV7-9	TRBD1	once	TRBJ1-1	CASSLRTGVNTEAFF	TGTGCCAGCAGCTTACGGACAGGGGTGAACACTGAAGCTTTCTTT
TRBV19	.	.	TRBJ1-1	CASSSRGRVGAEAFF	TGTGCCAGTAGTTCGCGGGGGAGGGTGGGGGCTGAAGCTTTCTTT
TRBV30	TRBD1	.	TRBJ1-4	CAWSEPKTGPEKLFF	TGTGCCTGGAGCGAGCCGAAGACAGGGCCTGAAAAACTGTTTTTT
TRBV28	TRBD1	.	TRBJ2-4	CASSTLGQEDIQYF	TGTGCCAGCAGTACCTTAGGACAGGAGGACATTCAGTACTTC
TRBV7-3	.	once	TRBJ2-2	CASSFSRQTGELFF	TGTGCCAGCAGCTTCAGCAGGCAAACCGGGGAGCTGTTTTTT
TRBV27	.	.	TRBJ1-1	CASSLTSRGTEAFF	TGTGCCAGCAGTCTCACCAGCCGGGGCACTGAAGCTTTCTTT
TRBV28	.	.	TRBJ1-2	CASSFRYGYTF	TGTGCCAGCAGTTTTAGATATGGCTACACCTTC
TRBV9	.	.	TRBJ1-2	CASSARGGGTNYGYTF	TGTGCCAGCAGCGCCCGGGGCGGGGGCACTAACTATGGCTACACCTTC
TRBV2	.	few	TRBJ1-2	CASSYSNYGYTF	TGTGCCAGCAGTTACTCCAACTATGGCTACACCTTC
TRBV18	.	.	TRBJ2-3	CASSPRQGLTDTQYF	TGTGCCAGCTCACCGCGCCAGGGGTTGACAGATACGCAGTATTTT
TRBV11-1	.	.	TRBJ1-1	CASSLHRANTEAFF	TGTGCCAGCAGCCTCCACAGGGCGAACACTGAAGCTTTCTTT
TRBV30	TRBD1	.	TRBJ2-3	CARQGARDTQYF	TGTGCCCGACAGGGGGCGAGGGATACGCAGTATTTT
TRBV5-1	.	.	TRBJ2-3	CASSLNQGGEQYF	TGCGCCAGCAGCTTGAATCAGGGGGGTGAGCAGTATTTT
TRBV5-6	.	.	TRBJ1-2	CASSFDPYLGDPKGGYTF	TGTGCCAGCAGCTTTGATCCGTACCTAGGGGACCCAAAAGGGGGCTACACCTTC
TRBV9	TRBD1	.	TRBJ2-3	CASSDSTRDSRTDTQYF	TGTGCCAGCAGCGACTCTACCCGGGACAGCCGCACAGATACGCAGTATTTT
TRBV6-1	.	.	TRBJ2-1	CASTLIPKGNEQFF	TGTGCCAGCACACTGATCCCGAAAGGGAATGAGCAGTTCTTC
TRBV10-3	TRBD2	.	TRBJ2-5	CAISPYGGARETQYF	TGTGCCATCAGTCCATACGGGGGGGCTCGGGAGACCCAGTACTTC
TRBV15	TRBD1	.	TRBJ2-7	CATSREWDRGNYEQYF	TGTGCCACCAGCAGAGAGTGGGACAGGGGAAACTACGAGCAGTACTTC
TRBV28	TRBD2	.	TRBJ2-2	CASRDGEGTGELFF	TGTGCCAGCAGGGATGGGGAGGGCACCGGGGAGCTGTTTTTT
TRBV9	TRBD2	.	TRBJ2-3	CASSGSQRGNTDTQYF	TGTGCCAGCAGCGGGTCCCAGCGGGGGAACACAGATACGCAGTATTTT
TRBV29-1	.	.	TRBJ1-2	CSVDVRGGYTF	TGCAGCGTTGATGTCAGGGGTGGCTACACCTTC
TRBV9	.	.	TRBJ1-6	CASSSSANSNFNSPLHF	TGTGCCAGCAGCTCCAGTGCCAACAGCAACTTTAATTCACCCCTCCACTTT
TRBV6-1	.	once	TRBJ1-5	CASSEDRHYSNQPQHF	TGTGCCAGCAGTGAAGATCGCCATTATAGCAATCAGCCCCAGCATTTT
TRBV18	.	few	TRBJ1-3	CASSPARSGQVQNTIYF	TGTGCCAGCTCACCAGCGAGGAGTGGGCAGGTGCAAAACACCATATATTTT
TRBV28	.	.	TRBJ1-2	CASSLLDTTYGYTF	TGTGCCAGCAGTTTACTGGACACAACCTATGGCTACACCTTC
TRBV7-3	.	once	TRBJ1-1	CASSLGNVDTEAFF	TGTGCCAGCAGCTTAGGGAATGTGGACACTGAAGCTTTCTTT
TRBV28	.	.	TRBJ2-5	CASSEWETQYF	TGTGCCAGCAGTGAATGGGAGACCCAGTACTTC
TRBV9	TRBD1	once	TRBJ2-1	CASSVSQGVSNEQFF	TGTGCCAGCAGCGTATCACAGGGGGTCAGCAATGAGCAGTTCTTC
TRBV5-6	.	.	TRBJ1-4	CASSLGHSNEKLFF	TGTGCCAGCAGCTTGGGACACAGTAATGAAAAACTGTTTTTT
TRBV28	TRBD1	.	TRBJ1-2	CASSSQGALGYGYTF	TGTGCCAGCAGTTCACAGGGGGCGCTGGGTTATGGCTACACCTTC
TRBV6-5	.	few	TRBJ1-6	CASSYGGRVGVPLHF	TGTGCCAGCAGTTACGGGGGCAGGGTTGGTGTACCCCTCCACTTT
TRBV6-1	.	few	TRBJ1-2	CASSEPGKANYGYTF	TGTGCCAGCAGTGAACCAGGGAAGGCTAACTATGGCTACACCTTC
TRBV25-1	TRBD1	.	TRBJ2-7	CASSSTGTGGEQYF	TGTGCCAGCAGTTCGACCGGGACAGGGGGCGAGCAGTACTTC
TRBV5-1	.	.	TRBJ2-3	CASSLESGGGQGDTQYF	TGCGCCAGCAGCTTGGAGAGCGGGGGGGGACAGGGAGATACGCAGTATTTT
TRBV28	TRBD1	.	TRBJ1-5	CASSSGTGGFSNQPQHF	TGTGCCAGCAGTTCGGGGACAGGGGGATTTAGCAATCAGCCCCAGCATTTT
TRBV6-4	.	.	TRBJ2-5	CASSDPPSGRREETQYF	TGTGCCAGCAGTGACCCCCCCTCGGGACGGAGGGAAGAGACCCAGTACTTC
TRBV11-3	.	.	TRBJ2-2	CASSLATNTGELFF	TGTGCCAGCAGCTTAGCCACGAACACCGGGGAGCTGTTTTTT
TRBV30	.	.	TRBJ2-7	CAWEGVSYEQYF	TGTGCCTGGGAGGGGGTCTCCTACGAGCAGTACTTC
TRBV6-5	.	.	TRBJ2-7	CASSRGTVFMNEQYF	TGTGCCAGCAGCCGAGGGACGGTCTTTATGAACGAGCAGTACTTC
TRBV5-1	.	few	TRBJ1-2	CASSPEQGSYGYTF	TGCGCCAGCAGCCCGGAACAGGGCAGCTATGGCTACACCTTC
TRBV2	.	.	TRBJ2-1	CASIIGADNEQFF	TGTGCCAGCATAATAGGGGCGGATAATGAGCAGTTCTTC
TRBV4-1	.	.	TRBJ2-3	CASSQGTTSTDTQYF	TGCGCCAGCAGCCAAGGGACCACTAGCACAGATACGCAGTATTTT
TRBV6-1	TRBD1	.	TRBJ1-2	CASRNPGGNYGYTF	TGTGCCAGCAGGAACCCAGGGGGGAACTATGGCTACACCTTC
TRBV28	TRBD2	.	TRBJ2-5	CASSSPSSGGGETQYF	TGTGCCAGCAGTTCGCCGTCCTCTGGCGGGGGGGAGACCCAGTACTTC